This T cell receptor beta chain derives from a study of blood T cell repertoires in COVID-19. Repertoires were generated with immunoSEQ multiplex PCR, while TCRdb's copy carries only in-frame clones and drops some. This table holds 180,000 or so clones, over 75% found once. This clone has just a few counts. The CDR3 runs to 15 residues. V gave up 2 bases and J gave up 1 base; unmatched junction bases: 4. Germline V gives CDR1 SGHDN, CDR2 FVKESK. This receptor was taken from a person aged 70 to 85 with COVID-19, enrolled during active disease. The sample comprised peripheral blood. The chain joins TRBV14 to TRBJ2-7; TRBD1 matches 8 bases. The CDR3 DNA reads TGTGCCAGCAGCCAAACAAACAGGGGGTCCTACGAGCAGTACTTC. It yields the protein CASSQTNRGSYEQYF.